The 29 T cell receptor beta chains presented below share a single source sample, sequenced in a study of cytomegalovirus exposure and HLA in healthy donors. PCR amplification relied on 60 Vbeta primers (plus 13 Jbeta primers). Method: immunoSEQ multiplex PCR; TCRdb's copy keeps in-frame clones and lacks some. This table holds around 160,000 clones, around 77% found once. Material: PBMCs. Source of these receptors: a man aged 45-65 years in good health and CMV-seropositive.

The chain has TRBV10-1 and TRBJ2-2, with D perhaps TRBD2 (6 bases). Trimming shortened V by 2 bases and J by 2 bases, and 12 bases separated the two germline ends. CDR1 and CDR2 (germline): WNHNN, SYGVQD (reference sequence). The CDR3 sequence is 16 residues long. CDR3 in amino acids: CASSEGLAFNTGELFF. In DNA form, the CDR3 reads TGCGCCAGCAGTGAGGGGCTAGCGTTCAACACCGGGGAGCTGTTTTTT.

The chain couples TRBV5-4 to TRBJ1-2; TRBD1 matches 10 bases. Germline loops: CDR1 SGHNT, CDR2 YYREEE (reference sequence). The CDR3 spans 14 residues. V lost 6 bases and J lost 7; bases outside the gene matches: 9. DNA for the CDR3: TGTGCCAGCAACTACCGACAGGGGGCTAGTGGCTACACCTTC. This translates into CASNYRQGASGYTF.

The V call is TRBV10-3, the J call TRBJ1-2; D is unclear. V was pared by 8 bases and J by 7 bases, with 8 bases between. The CDR3 contains 10 residues. CDR1 is ENHRY, CDR2 SYGVKD, per germline. In DNA, the CDR3 is TGTGCCATCCTAGGTTTTGGCTACACCTTC. This gives the protein CAILGFGYTF.

Comment on this clone: Other DNA variants within this sample encode the same CDR3. The chain links TRBV27 to TRBJ1-6, with a weak D call TRBD1 (5 bases). Germline V gene sequence: CDR1 MNHEY, CDR2 SMNVEV (reference sequence). CDR3 size: 14 residues. The germline V and J ends were trimmed by 2 bases and 10 bases, with 12 bases remaining between them. The CDR3 bases are TGTGCCAGCAGTTTAATGGGGGGTCAATCACCCCTCCACTTT. It yields the protein CASSLMGGQSPLHF.

The V gene is TRBV21-1, the J gene TRBJ2-5; the listed D gene, TRBD1, was not tested against the DNA. TRBV21-1 is given as a pseudogene. CDR3 length: 15 residues. In nucleotides, the CDR3 is TGTGCCAGCAGGGAGGACAGGGCCCACCAAGAGACCCAGTACTTC. Its protein is CASREDRAHQETQYF.

J is TRBJ2-5 and V is TRBV27; 9 bases map to TRBD1. The V gene end was trimmed by 6 bases and the J gene end by 4 bases; junction bases not matched to a gene: 12. This CDR3 is built from 16 residues. In germline, CDR1 is MNHEY, CDR2 SMNVEV (reference sequence). CDR3 DNA sequence: TGTGCCAGCAGCTTACAGGGGGCCTGGAGGGGAGAGACCCAGTACTTC. Translated: CASSLQGAWRGETQYF.

The rearrangement joins TRBV5-1 to TRBJ2-2; 8 bases align to TRBD1. CDR3 length equals 16 residues. V shed 0 bases, J shed 6 bases, and the junction held 7 bases outside the gene matches. Germline assignment: CDR1 SGHRS and CDR2 YFSETQ. In DNA, the CDR3 is TGCGCCAGCAGCTTGGCCGGACAGGGCTCAGCCGGGGAGCTGTTTTTT. It codes for CASSLAGQGSAGELFF.

The chain uses TRBV7-2 and TRBJ1-4, with 9 bases matching TRBD1. Trimming cost V 1 base and J 6 bases; bases outside gene matches: 3. Germline-derived CDR1 and CDR2 are SGHTA and FQGNSA. The CDR3 sequence is 15 residues long. The CDR3 loop reads CASSLGGTGYEKLFF. The DNA for the CDR3 is TGTGCCAGCAGCTTAGGAGGGACAGGGTATGAAAAACTGTTTTTT.

V and J are TRBV9 and TRBJ2-5; TRBD1 matches 7 bases. Trimming removed 2 bases from V and 2 bases from J; junction bases left unmatched: 6. Germline V gene lookup returns CDR1 SGDLS and CDR2 YYNGEE. The CDR3 sequence is 15 residues long. CDR3 in amino acids: CASSVTPGGQETQYF. CDR3 nucleotide sequence: TGTGCCAGCAGCGTCACCCCAGGGGGTCAAGAGACCCAGTACTTC. The full variable domain, completed using reference TRBV9 and TRBJ2-5, is DSGVTQTPKHLITATGQRVTLRCSPRSGDLSVYWYQQSLDQGLQFLIQYYNGEERAKGNILERFSAQQFPDLHSELNLSSLELGDSALYFCASSVTPGGQETQYFGPGTRLLVL.

Here the CDR3 reads CASSRPGTGYNEQFF. CDR3 bases: TGTGCCAGCAGTCGGCCCGGGACAGGGTACAATGAGCAGTTCTTC. This chain connects TRBV27 to TRBJ2-1; 9 positions agree with TRBD1. In germline, CDR1 is MNHEY, CDR2 SMNVEV (reference sequence). This CDR3 is 15 amino acids long. J gave up 4 bases and V 5 bases, and 6 bases lay outside the gene matches.

The chain combines TRBV4-3 with TRBJ2-7, with 7 bases fitting TRBD1. Losses at the gene ends were 0 bases for V and 10 bases for J; bases not matched to a gene: 6. Germline values: CDR1 LGHNA, CDR2 YSLEER. The CDR3 runs to 13 residues. The chain's CDR3 is CASSQEAQGLQYF. The CDR3, as DNA: TGCGCCAGCAGCCAAGAAGCACAGGGGTTACAGTACTTC.

The rearrangement links TRBV19 to TRBJ2-7, with TRBD1 as a possible D gene (6 bases). The germline gives CDR1 LNHDA, CDR2 SQIVND (reference sequence). V lost 5 bases and J 3 bases, leaving 20 bases between the germline ends. The CDR3 has 16 amino acids. The CDR3 bases are TGTGCCAGTAGTGCCGCTCTATCAGGGGTTAACTACGAGCAGTACTTC. This sequence encodes CASSAALSGVNYEQYF.

The gene calls are TRBV6-6 and TRBJ2-7; the match to TRBD1 covers 7 bases. This CDR3 has 12 amino acids. After removal of 9 bases from V and 5 bases from J, the junction contained 7 bases not matched to a gene. Germline lookup yields CDR1 MNHNY and CDR2 SVGAGI (reference sequence). Here the CDR3 reads CASGQVLNEQYF. In DNA form, the CDR3 reads TGTGCCAGTGGACAGGTTTTAAACGAGCAGTACTTC.

To note about this clone: The same CDR3 is also encoded by other DNA sequences in this sample. V gene TRBV6-5 combines with J gene TRBJ2-6; no definite D call. The V gene lost 0 bases and the J gene lost 3 bases, with 6 bases spanning the gap. This CDR3 spans 15 amino acids. Germline lookup yields CDR1 MNHEY and CDR2 SVGAGI. The CDR3 is CASSYSGSGANVLTF. The CDR3 DNA reads as TGTGCCAGCAGTTACTCTGGTAGTGGGGCCAACGTCCTGACTTTC.

The J gene is TRBJ1-2, the V gene TRBV4-1; D is perhaps TRBD1 (5 bases). Germline V gene sequence: CDR1 MGHRA, CDR2 YSYEKL. V was pared by 1 base and J by 0 bases, with 9 bases between. The CDR3 length is 15 residues. This chain's CDR3 is CASSQAQGTNYGYTF. The DNA of the CDR3 is TGCGCCAGCAGCCAAGCTCAGGGCACTAACTATGGCTACACCTTC.

There are a few counts of this clone. The rearrangement joins TRBV10-3 to TRBJ1-1, with D possibly TRBD1 on 6 matching bases. The V end was cut by 4 bases, the J end by 2 bases, with 8 bases between. The CDR3 consists of 13 residues. Germline-derived CDR1 and CDR2 are ENHRY and SYGVKD. The CDR3 DNA reads TGTGCCATCAGTGGGGACACCAACACTGAAGCTTTCTTT. Its translation: CAISGDTNTEAFF.

This clone showed up just once. The V call is TRBV5-6, the J call TRBJ2-5; unclear D gene. This CDR3 region has 13 residues. Germline V lookup: CDR1 SGHDT, CDR2 YYEEEE. With 2 bases removed from V and 4 bases from J, the gap between germline ends came to 9 bases. Written as DNA, the CDR3 is TGTGCCAGCAGCTTAGCCCTGCTAGAGACCCAGTACTTC. Translating gives CASSLALLETQYF.

This clone was picked up one time. The chain is built from TRBV2 and TRBJ2-7; TRBD1 matches 10 bases. V lost 7 bases and J lost 4; bases outside the gene matches: 7. The CDR3 totals 14 residues. CDR1 is SNHLY and CDR2 is FYNNEI in the germline V gene. CDR3: CASITRDRGYEQYF. In DNA form, the CDR3 reads TGTGCCAGCATCACCCGGGACAGGGGTTACGAGCAGTACTTC.

This chain joins TRBV9 and TRBJ1-1; a weak D match, TRBD1 (5 bases). V dropped 3 bases and J dropped 7 bases, with 16 bases sitting between them. The CDR3 covers 14 residues. CDR1 and CDR2 from the germline V gene are SGDLS and YYNGEE. The CDR3: CASSALGGAREAFF. The DNA of the CDR3 is TGTGCCAGCAGCGCCTTGGGAGGGGCTCGTGAAGCTTTCTTT.

This clone was picked up a small number of times. The chain recombines TRBV9 with TRBJ2-3; tentatively, D is TRBD1 (5 bases). Trimming took off 2 bases at V and 3 bases at J, with 10 bases between the two ends. Germline V gene lookup returns CDR1 SGDLS and CDR2 YYNGEE. This CDR3 comprises 14 residues. The CDR3 nucleotides are TGTGCCAGCAGCGTGTCCCCAGGGACAGATACGCAGTATTTT. Translated, it gives CASSVSPGTDTQYF.

The J gene is TRBJ2-5, the V gene TRBV9; maybe TRBD1 (5 bases). This CDR3 comprises 14 residues. CDR1 is SGDLS and CDR2 is YYNGEE in the germline V gene. V dropped 0 bases and J dropped 5 bases, with 11 bases sitting between them. The CDR3 reads CASSVGSGMETQYF. DNA of the CDR3: TGTGCCAGCAGCGTAGGATCAGGGATGGAGACCCAGTACTTC.

This clone was observed a few times. The V gene is TRBV12-5, the J gene TRBJ2-7, with a weak D call TRBD1 (6 bases). Trimming pared 0 bases from V and 0 bases from J, leaving 21 bases between. Germline V gene data show CDR1 as LGHNT and CDR2 as FRNRAP. The CDR3 consists of 19 residues. DNA for the CDR3: TGTGCTAGTGGTTTGGTACGGCAGGGGCGCTCGGACAGCTCCTACGAGCAGTACTTC. It is translated as CASGLVRQGRSDSSYEQYF.

This sequence joins TRBV30 and TRBJ1-4, with D possibly TRBD1 on 5 matching bases. V was cut by 0 bases and J by 7 bases, with 12 bases left in between. There are 14 residues in the CDR3. Germline V gene data show CDR1 as GTSNPN and CDR2 as SVGIG (reference sequence). This chain's CDR3 is CAWSVTGGGEKLFF. For the CDR3, the DNA is TGTGCCTGGAGTGTAACCGGGGGGGGTGAAAAACTGTTTTTT.

The J gene is TRBJ2-5, the V gene TRBV18; 9 bases fit TRBD1. Germline CDR1 is KGHSH and CDR2 is LQKENI. The V segment lost 6 bases and the J segment 6 bases; nucleotides outside the gene matches: 8. The CDR3 runs 14 residues. The CDR3 here is CASSLNRGHQTQYF. Written as DNA, the CDR3 is TGTGCCAGCTCTCTCAACAGGGGGCATCAGACCCAGTACTTC.

This chain connects TRBV9 to TRBJ2-2; maybe TRBD2 (6 bases). Germline V gene lookup returns CDR1 SGDLS and CDR2 YYNGEE. The V gene lost 0 bases and the J gene lost 5 bases, with 11 bases spanning the gap. CDR3 size: 15 residues. The CDR3 region has the DNA TGTGCCAGCAGCGTAGGAGCGGGCGGGACCGGGGAGCTGTTTTTT. Translating gives CASSVGAGGTGELFF. Complete variable domain (other parts from reference TRBV9 and TRBJ2-2): DSGVTQTPKHLITATGQRVTLRCSPRSGDLSVYWYQQSLDQGLQFLIQYYNGEERAKGNILERFSAQQFPDLHSELNLSSLELGDSALYFCASSVGAGGTGELFFGEGSRLTVL.

The gene calls are TRBV7-9 and TRBJ1-2; tentatively, D is TRBD1 (5 bases). Trimming took off 4 bases at V and 2 bases at J, with 11 bases between the two ends. Germline loops: CDR1 SEHNR, CDR2 FQNEAQ (reference sequence). This CDR3 has 14 residues. The CDR3 coding sequence is TGTGCCAGCAGCTCCCAGGGAAGGAACTATGGCTACACCTTC. This sequence encodes CASSSQGRNYGYTF.

The chain recombines TRBV6-4 with TRBJ2-1; 8 bases are shared with TRBD1. The CDR3 spans 16 residues. After removal of 2 bases from V and 7 bases from J, the junction contained 10 bases not matched to a gene. The germline CDR1 and CDR2 sequences are MRHNA and SNTAGT. DNA of the CDR3: TGTGCCAGCAGTGACGAGGACAGGGTGGGGAAAAATGAGCAGTTCTTC. Translated: CASSDEDRVGKNEQFF.

This chain connects TRBV6-5 to TRBJ2-3; 11 bases align to TRBD2. CDR1 is MNHEY and CDR2 is SVGAGI in the germline V gene. V trimming: 6 bases; J trimming: 6 bases; junction bases outside the gene matches: 8. CDR3 length: 15 amino acids. Here the CDR3 DNA reads TGTGCCAGCAGACTAGCGGGGGCTCCGGCTGATACGCAGTATTTT. Protein: CASRLAGAPADTQYF.

The rearrangement uses TRBV19 and TRBJ1-5; unclear D gene. CDR1 LNHDA and CDR2 SQIVND come from the germline V gene (reference sequence). CDR3 length: 13 amino acids. Trimming cost V 9 bases and J 7 bases, with 16 bases left between them. The CDR3 sequence is CASQLSREQPQHF. The CDR3 nucleotides are TGTGCCAGCCAGTTGTCGAGGGAACAGCCCCAGCATTTT.